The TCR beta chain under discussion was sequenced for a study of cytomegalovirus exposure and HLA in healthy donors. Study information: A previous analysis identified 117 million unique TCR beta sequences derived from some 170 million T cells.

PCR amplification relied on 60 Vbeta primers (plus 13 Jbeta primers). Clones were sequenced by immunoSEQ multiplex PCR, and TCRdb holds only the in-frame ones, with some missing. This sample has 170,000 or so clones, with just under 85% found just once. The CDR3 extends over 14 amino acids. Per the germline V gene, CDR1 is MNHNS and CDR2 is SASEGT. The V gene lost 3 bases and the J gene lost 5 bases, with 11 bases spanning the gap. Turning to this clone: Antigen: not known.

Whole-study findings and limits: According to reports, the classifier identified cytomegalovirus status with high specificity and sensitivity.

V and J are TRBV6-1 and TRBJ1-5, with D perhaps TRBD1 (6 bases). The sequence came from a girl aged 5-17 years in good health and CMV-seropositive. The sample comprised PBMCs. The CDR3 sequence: CASSEGQGHQPQHF. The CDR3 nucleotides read TGTGCCAGCAGTGAGGGGCAGGGGCATCAGCCCCAGCATTTT.